One sample yielded the 2 T cell receptor beta chains listed below, sequenced in a study of control samples from healthy donors and cancer patients. TCRdb's copy holds only in-frame clones and misses some; the assay was immunoSEQ multiplex PCR. The sample lists just over 150,000 clones, about 90% occurring once. Sequenced input: blood. These receptors came from a man younger than 45 in good health.

The gene calls are TRBV11-2 and TRBJ2-7; the match to TRBD1 covers 7 bases. V was clipped by 0 bases and J by 3 bases; unmatched bases: 8. Looked up from germline, CDR1 is SGHAT and CDR2 is FQNNGV. The CDR3 has 16 amino acids. CDR3: CASSLDARTGYYEQYF. CDR3 coding DNA: TGTGCCAGCAGCTTAGATGCACGGACAGGCTACTACGAGCAGTACTTC.

The V and J genes are TRBV5-1 and TRBJ2-5, with TRBD1 as a possible D gene (6 bases). CDR3 size: 18 residues. The V gene's germline CDR1 is SGHRS and CDR2 YFSETQ. V lost 2 bases and J lost 4, with 24 bases in between. The CDR3 here is CASSFREGGNGLLETQYF. The DNA for the CDR3 is TGCGCCAGCAGCTTCAGGGAAGGGGGAAACGGTTTATTAGAGACCCAGTACTTC.